Below, one TCR beta chain is given with its context. Its antigen remains unknown. Here immunoSEQ multiplex PCR was the method, and the copy in TCRdb shows in-frame clones only, minus some. Here the sample spans around 140,000 clones, 89% being singletons. The sample originates from a study of cytomegalovirus exposure and HLA in healthy donors. Deletions cut 5 bases from V and 1 base from J, with 5 bases between. CDR3 size: 12 residues. Per the germline V gene, CDR1 is SGHVS and CDR2 is FQNEAQ. Study results and limitations: Subsequent analysis showed first-cohort TCR clusters tending to co-occur in around 130 validation repertoires.

The source material was PBMCs. The clonotype comes from a woman aged 18-29 years in good health and CMV-seronegative. The J gene is TRBJ1-1, the V gene TRBV7-8; D call uncertain. The CDR3 reads CASSIQNTEAFF. The CDR3 DNA reads TGTGCCAGCAGCATACAGAACACTGAAGCTTTCTTT.